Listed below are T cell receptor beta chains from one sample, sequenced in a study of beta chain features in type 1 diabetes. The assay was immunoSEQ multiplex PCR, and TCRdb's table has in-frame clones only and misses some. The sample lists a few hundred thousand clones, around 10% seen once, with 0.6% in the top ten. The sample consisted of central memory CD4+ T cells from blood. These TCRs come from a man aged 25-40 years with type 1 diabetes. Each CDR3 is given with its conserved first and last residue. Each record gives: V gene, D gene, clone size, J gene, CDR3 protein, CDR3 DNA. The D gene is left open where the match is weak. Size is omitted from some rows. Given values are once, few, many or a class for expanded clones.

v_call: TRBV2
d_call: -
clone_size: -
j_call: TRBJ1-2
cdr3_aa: CASRYEGITPGYTF
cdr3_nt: TGTGCCAGCAGGTACGAGGGAATAACGCCTGGCTACACCTTC

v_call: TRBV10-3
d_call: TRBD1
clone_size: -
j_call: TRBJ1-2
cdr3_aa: CAISLGTGVDYGYTF
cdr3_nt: TGTGCCATCAGCCTCGGGACAGGGGTTGACTATGGCTACACCTTC

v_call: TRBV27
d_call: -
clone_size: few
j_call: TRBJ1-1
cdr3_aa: CASKLTAANTEAFF
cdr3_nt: TGTGCCAGCAAATTGACGGCTGCGAACACTGAAGCTTTCTTT

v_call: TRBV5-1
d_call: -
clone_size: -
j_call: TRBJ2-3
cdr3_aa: CASSLGPEGDTQYF
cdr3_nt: TGCGCCAGCAGCTTGGGCCCCGAGGGAGATACGCAGTATTTT

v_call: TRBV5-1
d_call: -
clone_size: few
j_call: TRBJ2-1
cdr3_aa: CASSLDISYNEQFF
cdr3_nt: TGCGCCAGCAGCTTGGACATCTCCTACAATGAGCAGTTCTTC

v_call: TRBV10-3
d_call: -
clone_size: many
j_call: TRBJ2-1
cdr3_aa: CAISDPLGNEQFF
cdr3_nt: TGTGCCATCAGTGATCCACTAGGCAATGAGCAGTTCTTC

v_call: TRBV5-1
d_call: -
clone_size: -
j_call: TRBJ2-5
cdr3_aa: CASSQQVAETQYF
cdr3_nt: TGCGCCAGCAGTCAACAGGTCGCCGAGACCCAGTACTTC

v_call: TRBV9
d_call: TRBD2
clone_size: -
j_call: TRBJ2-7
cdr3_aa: CASSVGEGSGFGEQYF
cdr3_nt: TGTGCCAGCAGCGTAGGGGAGGGTTCGGGGTTCGGTGAGCAGTACTTC

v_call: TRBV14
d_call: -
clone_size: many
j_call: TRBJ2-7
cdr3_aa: CASSQQQGPYEQYF
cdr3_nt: TGTGCCAGCAGCCAACAGCAGGGACCCTACGAGCAGTACTTC

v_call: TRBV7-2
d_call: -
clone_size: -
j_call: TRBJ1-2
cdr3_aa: CASSLDGDHGYTF
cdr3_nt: TGTGCCAGCAGCTTAGATGGTGATCATGGCTACACCTTC

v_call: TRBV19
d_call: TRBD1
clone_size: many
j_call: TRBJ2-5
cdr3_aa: CASSIDGVDRGRETQYF
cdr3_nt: TGTGCCAGTAGTATAGATGGAGTGGACAGGGGGCGTGAGACCCAGTACTTC

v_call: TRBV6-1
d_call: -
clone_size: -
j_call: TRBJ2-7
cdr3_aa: CASSEGQSKQYF
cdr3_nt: TGTGCCAGCAGTGAAGGACAGTCCAAACAGTACTTC

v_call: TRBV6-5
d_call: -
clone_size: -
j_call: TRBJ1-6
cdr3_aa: CASSRKLGSPLHF
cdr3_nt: TGTGCCAGCAGTCGTAAACTAGGCTCACCCCTCCACTTT

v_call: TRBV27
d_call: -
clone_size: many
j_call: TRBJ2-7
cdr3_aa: CASSHRGGYEQYF
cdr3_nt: TGTGCCAGCAGCCACAGGGGGGGGTACGAGCAGTACTTC

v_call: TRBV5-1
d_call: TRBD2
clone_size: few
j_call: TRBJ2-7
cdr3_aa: CASRPGTSGREYEQYF
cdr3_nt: TGCGCCAGCAGACCCGGGACTAGCGGGAGGGAGTACGAGCAGTACTTC

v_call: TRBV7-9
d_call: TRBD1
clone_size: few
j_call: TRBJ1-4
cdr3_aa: CASSPTGGAGEKLFF
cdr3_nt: TGTGCCAGCAGCCCCACAGGGGGCGCGGGTGAAAAACTGTTTTTT

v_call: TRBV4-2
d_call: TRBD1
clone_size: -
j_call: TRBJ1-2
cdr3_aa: CASSQDTGKGANYGYTF
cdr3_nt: TGTGCCAGCAGCCAAGATACAGGGAAGGGGGCGAACTATGGCTACACCTTC

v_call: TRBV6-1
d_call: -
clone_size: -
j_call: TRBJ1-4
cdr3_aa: CASSEAAGGGEKLFF
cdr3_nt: TGTGCCAGCAGTGAAGCAGCAGGCGGGGGAGAAAAACTGTTTTTT

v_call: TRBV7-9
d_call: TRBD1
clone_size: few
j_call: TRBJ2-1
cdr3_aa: CASSQEIGTGYNEQFF
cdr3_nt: TGCGCCAGCAGCCAAGAAATTGGGACAGGGTACAATGAGCAGTTCTTC

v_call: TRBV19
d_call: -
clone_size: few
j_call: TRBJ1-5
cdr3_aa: CASSITGRVMNQPQHF
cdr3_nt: TGTGCCAGTAGTATCACGGGCAGGGTGATGAATCAGCCCCAGCATTTT

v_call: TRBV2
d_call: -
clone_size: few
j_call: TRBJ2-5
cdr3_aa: CASSIRASPKETQYF
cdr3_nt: TGTGCCAGCAGTATCAGGGCAAGTCCAAAAGAGACCCAGTACTTC

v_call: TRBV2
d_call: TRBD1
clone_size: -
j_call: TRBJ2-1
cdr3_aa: CASSVSTGNEQFF
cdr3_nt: TGTGCCAGCAGTGTTTCGACAGGGAATGAGCAGTTCTTC

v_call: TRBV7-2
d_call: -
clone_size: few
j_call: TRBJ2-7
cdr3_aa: CASSSGRDAEQYF
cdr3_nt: TGTGCCAGCAGTTCAGGCAGGGACGCGGAGCAGTACTTC

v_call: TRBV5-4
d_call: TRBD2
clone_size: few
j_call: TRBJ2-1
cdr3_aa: CASSLDQSGTSRPNEQFF
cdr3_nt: TGTGCCAGCAGCTTAGATCAGTCAGGGACTAGTCGGCCCAATGAGCAGTTCTTC

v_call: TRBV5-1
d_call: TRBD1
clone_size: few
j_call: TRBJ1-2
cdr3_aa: CASSLTGEGFYGYTF
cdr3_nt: TGCGCCAGCAGCTTGACAGGGGAAGGATTCTATGGCTACACCTTC

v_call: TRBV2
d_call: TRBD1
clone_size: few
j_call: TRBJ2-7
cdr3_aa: CASSEDRQGNEQYF
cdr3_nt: TGTGCCAGCAGTGAGGACAGGCAGGGAAACGAGCAGTACTTC

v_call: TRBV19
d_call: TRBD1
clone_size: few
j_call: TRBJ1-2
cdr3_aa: CASSADRTNYGYTF
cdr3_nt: TGTGCCAGTAGTGCGGACAGGACTAACTATGGCTACACCTTC

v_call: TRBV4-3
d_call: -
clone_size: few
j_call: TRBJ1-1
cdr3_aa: CASSQVSRNTEAFF
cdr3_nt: TGCGCCAGCAGCCAAGTCTCGAGGAACACTGAAGCTTTCTTT

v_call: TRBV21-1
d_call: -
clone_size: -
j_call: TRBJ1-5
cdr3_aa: CASSPREMSGNQPQHF
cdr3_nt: TGTGCCAGCAGCCCCCGGGAGATGAGCGGCAATCAGCCCCAGCATTTT

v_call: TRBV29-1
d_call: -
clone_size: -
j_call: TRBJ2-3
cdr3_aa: CSVVPRENTQYF
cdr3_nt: TGCAGCGTTGTACCCAGGGAAAATACGCAGTATTTT

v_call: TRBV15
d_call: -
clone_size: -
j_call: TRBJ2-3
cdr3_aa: CATTATNRGDTQYF
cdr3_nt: TGTGCCACCACCGCCACTAACCGGGGCGATACGCAGTATTTT

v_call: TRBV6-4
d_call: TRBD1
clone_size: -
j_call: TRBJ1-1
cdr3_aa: CASSERQGVRAEAFF
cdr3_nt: TGTGCCAGCAGTGAACGACAGGGCGTCAGGGCTGAAGCTTTCTTT

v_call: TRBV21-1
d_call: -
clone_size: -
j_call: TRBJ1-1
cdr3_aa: CASSPKLVGVVTEAFF
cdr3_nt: TGTGCCAGCAGCCCAAAGCTTGTAGGGGTTGTGACTGAAGCTTTCTTT

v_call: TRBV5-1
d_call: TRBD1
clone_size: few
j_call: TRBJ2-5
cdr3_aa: CASTRDRTQETQYF
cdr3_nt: TGCGCCAGCACACGGGACAGAACCCAAGAGACCCAGTACTTC

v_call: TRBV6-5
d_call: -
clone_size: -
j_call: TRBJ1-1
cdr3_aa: CASTVTQVSNTEAFF
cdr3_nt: TGTGCCAGCACCGTAACCCAGGTGTCGAACACTGAAGCTTTCTTT

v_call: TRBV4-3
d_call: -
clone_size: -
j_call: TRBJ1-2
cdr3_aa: CASSQETSNYGYTF
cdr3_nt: TGCGCCAGCAGCCAAGAGACTTCTAACTATGGCTACACCTTC

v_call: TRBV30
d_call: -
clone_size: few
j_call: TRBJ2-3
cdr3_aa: CACGHTSTDTQYF
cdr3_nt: TGTGCCTGTGGCCATACTAGCACAGATACGCAGTATTTT

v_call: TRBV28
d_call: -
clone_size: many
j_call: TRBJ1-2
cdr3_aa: CASTPGSGNYGYTF
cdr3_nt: TGTGCCAGCACACCGGGGTCCGGGAACTATGGCTACACCTTC